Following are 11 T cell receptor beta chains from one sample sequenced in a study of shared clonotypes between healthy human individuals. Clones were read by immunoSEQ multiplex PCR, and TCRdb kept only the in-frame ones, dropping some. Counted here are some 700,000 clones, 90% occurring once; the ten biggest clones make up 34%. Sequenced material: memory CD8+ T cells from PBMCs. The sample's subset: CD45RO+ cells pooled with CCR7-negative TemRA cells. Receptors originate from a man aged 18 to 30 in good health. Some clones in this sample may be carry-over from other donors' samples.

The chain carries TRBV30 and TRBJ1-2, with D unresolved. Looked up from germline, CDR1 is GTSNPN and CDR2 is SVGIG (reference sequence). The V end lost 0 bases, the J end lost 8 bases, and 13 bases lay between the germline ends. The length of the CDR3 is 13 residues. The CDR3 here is CAWSVRGPLGYTF. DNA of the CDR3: TGTGCCTGGAGTGTACGGGGTCCGCTAGGCTACACCTTC. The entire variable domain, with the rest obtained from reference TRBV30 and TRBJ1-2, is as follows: SQTIHQWPATLVQPVGSPLSLECTVEGTSNPNLYWYRQAAGRGLQLLFYSVGIGQISSEVPQNLSASRPQDRQFILSSKKLLLSDSGFYLCAWSVRGPLGYTFGSGTRLTVV.

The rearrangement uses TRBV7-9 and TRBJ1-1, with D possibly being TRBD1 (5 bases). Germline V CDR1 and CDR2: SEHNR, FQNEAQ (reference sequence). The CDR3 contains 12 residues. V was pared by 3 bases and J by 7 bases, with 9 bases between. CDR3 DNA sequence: TGTGCCAGCAGCTTTTGGGGCGGTGAAGCTTTCTTT. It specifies CASSFWGGEAFF. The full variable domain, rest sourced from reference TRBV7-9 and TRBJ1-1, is DTGVSQNPRHKITKRGQNVTFRCDPISEHNRLYWYRQTLGQGPEFLTYFQNEAQLEKSRLLSDRFSAERPKGSFSTLEIQRTEQGDSAMYLCASSFWGGEAFFGQGTRLTVV.

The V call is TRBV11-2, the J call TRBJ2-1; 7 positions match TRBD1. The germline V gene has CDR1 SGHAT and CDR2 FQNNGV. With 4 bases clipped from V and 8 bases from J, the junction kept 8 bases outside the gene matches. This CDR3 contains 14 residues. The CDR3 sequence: CASSWTLGGDEQFF. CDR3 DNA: TGTGCCAGCAGCTGGACCCTAGGGGGCGATGAGCAGTTCTTC.

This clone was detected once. CDR3 sequence (DNA): TGTGCCAGCTCACCCCCGTTTCTAGGGGCCAACGTCCTGACTTTC. Translation gives CASSPPFLGANVLTF. The chain joins TRBV18 to TRBJ2-6; unclear D gene. CDR1 is KGHSH, CDR2 LQKENI, per germline. Trimming took off 3 bases at V and 4 bases at J, with 10 bases between the two ends. The CDR3 length is 15 residues.

The CDR3 here is CASSLEYYDSFGPNEQFF. In DNA form, the CDR3 reads TGTGCCAGCAGTCTCGAATATTACGACAGCTTTGGACCCAATGAGCAGTTCTTC. The chain employs TRBV27 and TRBJ2-1, with a tentative D call TRBD1 (5 bases). Germline V gene sequence: CDR1 MNHEY, CDR2 SMNVEV (reference sequence). This CDR3 is built from 18 residues. V was shortened by 5 bases and J by 6 bases, with 26 bases between the two germline ends.

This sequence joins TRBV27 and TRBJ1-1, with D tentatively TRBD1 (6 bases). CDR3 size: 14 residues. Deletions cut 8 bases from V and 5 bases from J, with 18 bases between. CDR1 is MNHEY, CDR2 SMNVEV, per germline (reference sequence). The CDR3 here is CASGPGGAITEAFF. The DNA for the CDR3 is TGTGCCAGCGGTCCGGGGGGGGCAATTACTGAAGCTTTCTTT.

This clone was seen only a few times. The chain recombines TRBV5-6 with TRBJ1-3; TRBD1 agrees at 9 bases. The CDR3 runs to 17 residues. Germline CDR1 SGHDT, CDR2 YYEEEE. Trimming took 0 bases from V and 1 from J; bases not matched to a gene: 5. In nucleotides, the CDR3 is TGTGCCAGCAGCTTGGCCGGGACAGGGAAGTCTGGAAACACCATATATTTT. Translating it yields CASSLAGTGKSGNTIYF.

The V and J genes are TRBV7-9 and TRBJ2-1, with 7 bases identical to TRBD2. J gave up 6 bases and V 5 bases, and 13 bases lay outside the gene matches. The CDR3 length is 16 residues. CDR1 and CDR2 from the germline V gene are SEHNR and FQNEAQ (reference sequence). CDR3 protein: CASSPPTRPGGNEQFF. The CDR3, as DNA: TGTGCCAGCAGCCCACCGACTAGACCGGGGGGCAATGAGCAGTTCTTC.

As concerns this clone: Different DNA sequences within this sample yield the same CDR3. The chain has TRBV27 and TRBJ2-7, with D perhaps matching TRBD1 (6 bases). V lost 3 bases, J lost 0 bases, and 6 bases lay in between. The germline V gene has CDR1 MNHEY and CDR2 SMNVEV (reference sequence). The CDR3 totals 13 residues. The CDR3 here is CASSLDSSYEQYF. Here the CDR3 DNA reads TGTGCCAGCAGTTTGGACAGCTCCTACGAGCAGTACTTC.

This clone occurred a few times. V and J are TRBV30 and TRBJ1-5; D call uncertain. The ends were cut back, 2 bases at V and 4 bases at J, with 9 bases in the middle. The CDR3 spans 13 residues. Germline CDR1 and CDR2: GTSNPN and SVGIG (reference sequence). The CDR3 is CAWSFQGNQPQHF. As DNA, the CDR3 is TGTGCCTGGAGTTTTCAAGGGAATCAGCCCCAGCATTTT.

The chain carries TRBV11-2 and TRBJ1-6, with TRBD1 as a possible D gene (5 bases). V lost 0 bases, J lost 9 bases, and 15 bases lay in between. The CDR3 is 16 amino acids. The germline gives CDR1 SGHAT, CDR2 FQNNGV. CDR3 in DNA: TGTGCCAGCAGCTTAGATCAGGGAGCCTTGAGTTCACCCCTCCACTTT. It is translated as CASSLDQGALSSPLHF.